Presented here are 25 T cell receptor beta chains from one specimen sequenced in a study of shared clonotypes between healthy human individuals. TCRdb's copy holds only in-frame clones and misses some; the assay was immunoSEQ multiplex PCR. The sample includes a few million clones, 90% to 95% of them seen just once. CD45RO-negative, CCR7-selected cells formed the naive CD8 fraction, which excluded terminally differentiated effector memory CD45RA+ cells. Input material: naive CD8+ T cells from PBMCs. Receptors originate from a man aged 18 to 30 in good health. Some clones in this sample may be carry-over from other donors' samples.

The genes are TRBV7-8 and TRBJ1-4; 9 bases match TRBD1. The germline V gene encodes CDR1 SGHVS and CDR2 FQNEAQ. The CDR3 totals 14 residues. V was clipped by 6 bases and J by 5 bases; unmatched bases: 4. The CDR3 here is CASRSDRGNEKLFF. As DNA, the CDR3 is TGTGCCAGCAGATCGGACAGGGGAAATGAAAAACTGTTTTTT.

Here the CDR3 reads CSALQGPWFYGYTF. DNA for the CDR3: TGCAGCGCCCTACAGGGGCCCTGGTTCTATGGCTACACCTTC. The V and J genes are TRBV29-1 and TRBJ1-2, with TRBD1 matching over 7 bases. This CDR3 has 14 amino acids. J lost 4 bases, V lost 7 bases, and 12 bases had no gene match. The germline gives CDR1 SQVTM, CDR2 ANQGSEA.

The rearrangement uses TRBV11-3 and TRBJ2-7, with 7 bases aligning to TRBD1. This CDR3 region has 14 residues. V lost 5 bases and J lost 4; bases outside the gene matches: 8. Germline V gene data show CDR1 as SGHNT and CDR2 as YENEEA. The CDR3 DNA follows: TGTGCCAGCAGCCGGACAGGAGCTCCGTACGAGCAGTACTTC. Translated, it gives CASSRTGAPYEQYF.

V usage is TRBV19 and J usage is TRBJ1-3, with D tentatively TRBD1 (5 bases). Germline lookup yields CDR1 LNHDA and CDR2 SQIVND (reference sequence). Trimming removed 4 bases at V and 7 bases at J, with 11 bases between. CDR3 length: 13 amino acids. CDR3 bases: TGTGCCAGTAGTACCAGGGCTAGGAACACCATATATTTT. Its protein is CASSTRARNTIYF.

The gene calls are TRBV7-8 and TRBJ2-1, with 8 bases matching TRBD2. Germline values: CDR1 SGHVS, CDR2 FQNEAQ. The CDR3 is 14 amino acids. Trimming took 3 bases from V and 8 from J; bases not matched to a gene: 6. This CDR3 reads CASSFTRRGDEQFF. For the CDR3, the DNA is TGTGCCAGCAGCTTCACCCGGCGGGGGGATGAGCAGTTCTTC.

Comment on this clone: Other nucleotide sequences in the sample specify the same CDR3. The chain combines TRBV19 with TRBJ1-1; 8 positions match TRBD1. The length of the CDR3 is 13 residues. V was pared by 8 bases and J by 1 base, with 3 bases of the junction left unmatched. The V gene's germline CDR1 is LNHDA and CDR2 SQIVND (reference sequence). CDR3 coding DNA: TGTGCCAGTTCGGACAGGGAGAACACTGAAGCTTTCTTT. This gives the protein CASSDRENTEAFF. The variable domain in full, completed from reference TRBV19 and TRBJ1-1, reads DGGITQSPKYLFRKEGQNVTLSCEQNLNHDAMYWYRQDPGQGLRLIYYSQIVNDFQKGDIAEGYSVSREKKESFPLTVTSAQKNPTAFYLCASSDRENTEAFFGQGTRLTVV.

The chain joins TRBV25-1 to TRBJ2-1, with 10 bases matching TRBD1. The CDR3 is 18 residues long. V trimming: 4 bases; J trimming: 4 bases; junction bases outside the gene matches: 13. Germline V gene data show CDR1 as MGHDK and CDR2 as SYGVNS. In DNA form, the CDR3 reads TGTGCCAGCAGTGCCCGGGGACAGGGGATCCCATATTACAATGAGCAGTTCTTC. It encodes CASSARGQGIPYYNEQFF.

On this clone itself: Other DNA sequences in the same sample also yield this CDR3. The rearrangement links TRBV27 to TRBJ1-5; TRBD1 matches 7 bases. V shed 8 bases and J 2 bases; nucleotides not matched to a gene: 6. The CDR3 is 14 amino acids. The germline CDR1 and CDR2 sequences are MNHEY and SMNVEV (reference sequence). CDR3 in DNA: TGTGCCAGCTCCTGGACAGGCGGCAATCAGCCCCAGCATTTT. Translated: CASSWTGGNQPQHF.

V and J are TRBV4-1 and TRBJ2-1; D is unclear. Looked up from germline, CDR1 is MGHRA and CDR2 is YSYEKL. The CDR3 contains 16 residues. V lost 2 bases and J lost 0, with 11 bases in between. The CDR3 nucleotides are TGCGCCAGCAGCCAAAAAGGCCCTAGCTCCTACAATGAGCAGTTCTTC. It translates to CASSQKGPSSYNEQFF.

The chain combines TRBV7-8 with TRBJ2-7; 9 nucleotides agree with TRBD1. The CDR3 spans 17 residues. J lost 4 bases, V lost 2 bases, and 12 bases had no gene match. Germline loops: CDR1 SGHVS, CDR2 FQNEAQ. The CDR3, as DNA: TGTGCCAGCAGCTTATGGGGGACCGGGACAGGGATGTACGAGCAGTACTTC. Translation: CASSLWGTGTGMYEQYF.

The CDR3, as DNA: TGTGCCAGCAGCTTGGGAACAGGGCTTACAGATACGCAGTATTTT. This codes for CASSLGTGLTDTQYF. The chain links TRBV5-6 to TRBJ2-3; D perhaps matches TRBD1 (6 bases). The germline V and J ends were trimmed by 0 bases and 3 bases, with 11 bases remaining between them. Looked up from germline, CDR1 is SGHDT and CDR2 is YYEEEE. The CDR3 has 15 residues.

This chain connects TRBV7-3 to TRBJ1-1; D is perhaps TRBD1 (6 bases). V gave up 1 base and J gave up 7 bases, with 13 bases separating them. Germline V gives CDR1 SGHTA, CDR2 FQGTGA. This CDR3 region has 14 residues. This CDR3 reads CASSLNPHRDEAFF. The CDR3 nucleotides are TGTGCCAGCAGCTTAAACCCGCACAGGGATGAAGCTTTCTTT.

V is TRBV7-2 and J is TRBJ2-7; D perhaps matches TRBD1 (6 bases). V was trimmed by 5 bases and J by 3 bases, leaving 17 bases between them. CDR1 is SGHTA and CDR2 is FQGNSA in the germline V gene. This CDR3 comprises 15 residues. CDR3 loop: CASSEGWEGGYEQYF. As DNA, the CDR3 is TGTGCCAGCAGCGAGGGGTGGGAAGGGGGCTACGAGCAGTACTTC.

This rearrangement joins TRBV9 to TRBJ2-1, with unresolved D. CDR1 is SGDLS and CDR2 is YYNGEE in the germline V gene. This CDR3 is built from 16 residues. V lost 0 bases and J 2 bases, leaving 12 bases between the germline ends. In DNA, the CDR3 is TGTGCCAGCAGCGTAGCTGACGAGCTCACCTACAATGAGCAGTTCTTC. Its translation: CASSVADELTYNEQFF.

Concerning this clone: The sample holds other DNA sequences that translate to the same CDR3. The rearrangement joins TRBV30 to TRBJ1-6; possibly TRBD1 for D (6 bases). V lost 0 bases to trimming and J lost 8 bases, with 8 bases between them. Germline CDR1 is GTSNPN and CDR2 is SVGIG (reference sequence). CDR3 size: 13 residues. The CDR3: CAWSVQGDSPLHF. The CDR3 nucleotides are TGTGCCTGGAGTGTACAGGGAGATTCACCCCTCCACTTT.

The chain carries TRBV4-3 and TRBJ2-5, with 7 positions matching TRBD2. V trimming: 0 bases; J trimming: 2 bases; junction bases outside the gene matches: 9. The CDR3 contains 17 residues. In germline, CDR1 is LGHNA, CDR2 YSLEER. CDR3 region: CASSQDFGGSLQETQYF. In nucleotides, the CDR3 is TGCGCCAGCAGCCAAGATTTTGGCGGGAGCTTGCAAGAGACCCAGTACTTC.

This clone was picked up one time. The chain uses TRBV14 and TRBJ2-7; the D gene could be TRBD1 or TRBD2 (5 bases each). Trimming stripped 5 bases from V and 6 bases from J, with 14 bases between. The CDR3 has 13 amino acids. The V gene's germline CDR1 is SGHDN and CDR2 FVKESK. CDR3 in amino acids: CASSYGAPLEQYF. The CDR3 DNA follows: TGTGCCAGCAGCTACGGGGCCCCGCTCGAGCAGTACTTC. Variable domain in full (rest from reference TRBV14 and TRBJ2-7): EAGVTQFPSHSVIEKGQTVTLRCDPISGHDNLYWYRRVMGKEIKFLLHFVKESKQDESGMPNNRFLAERTGGTYSTLKVQPAELEDSGVYFCASSYGAPLEQYFGPGTRLTVT.

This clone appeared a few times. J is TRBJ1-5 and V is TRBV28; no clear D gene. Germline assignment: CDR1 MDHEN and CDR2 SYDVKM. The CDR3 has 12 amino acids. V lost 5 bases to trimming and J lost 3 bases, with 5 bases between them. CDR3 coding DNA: TGTGCCAGCAGTCCCATCAATCAGCCCCAGCATTTT. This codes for CASSPINQPQHF.

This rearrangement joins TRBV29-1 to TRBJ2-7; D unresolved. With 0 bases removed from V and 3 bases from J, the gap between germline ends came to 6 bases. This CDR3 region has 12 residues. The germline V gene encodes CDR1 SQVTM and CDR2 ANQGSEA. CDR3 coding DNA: TGCAGCGTTGAAGAACGACTCTACGAGCAGTACTTC. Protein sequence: CSVEERLYEQYF.

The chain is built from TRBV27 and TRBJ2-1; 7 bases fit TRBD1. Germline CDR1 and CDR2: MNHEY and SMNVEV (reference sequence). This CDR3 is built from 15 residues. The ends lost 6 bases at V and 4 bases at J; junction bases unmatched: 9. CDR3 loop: CASSPDRVAYNEQFF. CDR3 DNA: TGTGCCAGCAGCCCCGACAGGGTGGCGTACAATGAGCAGTTCTTC.

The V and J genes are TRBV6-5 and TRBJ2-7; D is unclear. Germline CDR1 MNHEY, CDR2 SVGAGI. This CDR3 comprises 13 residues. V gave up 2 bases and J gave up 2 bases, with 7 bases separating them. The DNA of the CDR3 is TGTGCCAGCAGTTACACGTCCACCTACGAGCAGTACTTC. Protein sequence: CASSYTSTYEQYF.

DNA of the CDR3: TGTGCCAGCAGCTTAGATGATTTCGGGACACCCCAGGAGACCCAGTACTTC. Translating gives CASSLDDFGTPQETQYF. The V and J genes are TRBV5-5 and TRBJ2-5; D may be TRBD1 (6 bases). Germline V CDR1 and CDR2: SGHKS, YYEKEE (reference sequence). This CDR3 has 17 amino acids. The V and J ends lost 2 bases and 5 bases respectively, with 22 bases between them.

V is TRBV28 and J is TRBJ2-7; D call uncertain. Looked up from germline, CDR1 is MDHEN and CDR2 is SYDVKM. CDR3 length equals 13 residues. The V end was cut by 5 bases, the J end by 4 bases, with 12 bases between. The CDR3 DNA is TGTGCCAGCAGTAATCCTCCCAAATACGAGCAGTACTTC. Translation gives CASSNPPKYEQYF.

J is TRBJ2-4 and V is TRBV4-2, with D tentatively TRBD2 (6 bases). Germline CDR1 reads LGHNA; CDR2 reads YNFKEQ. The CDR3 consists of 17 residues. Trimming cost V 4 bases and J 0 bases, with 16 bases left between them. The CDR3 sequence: CASSLERGGVAKNIQYF. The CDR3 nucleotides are TGTGCCAGCAGCCTTGAGAGAGGCGGGGTAGCCAAAAACATTCAGTACTTC.

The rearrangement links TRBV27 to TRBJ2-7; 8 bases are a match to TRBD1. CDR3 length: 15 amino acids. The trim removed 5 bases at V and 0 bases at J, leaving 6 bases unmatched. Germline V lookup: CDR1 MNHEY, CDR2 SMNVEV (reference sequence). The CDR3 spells CASSLRTGSSYEQYF. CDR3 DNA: TGTGCCAGCAGTCTTCGGACAGGGAGCTCCTACGAGCAGTACTTC.